This is a list of T cell receptor beta chains from one sample in a study of monozygotic twins with inflammatory bowel disease. TCRdb re-called the 5' RACE reads and shows each CDR3 protein once, DNA omitted. Its clone listing holds over 110,000 distinct CDR3 sequences. The sequenced sample was blood. The receptors come from a human donor with ulcerative colitis or Crohn's disease, or a healthy co-twin of an affected twin (not recorded which). Each CDR3 is given with its conserved first and last residue.

>TRBV9|TRBJ2-2
CASSPLRGGELFF
>TRBV27|TRBJ1-2
CASSFRGQSGYTF
>TRBV24-1|TRBJ1-2
CATSGQGDYGYTF
>TRBV6-1|TRBJ2-2
CASRRNRASPGELFF
>TRBV2|TRBJ2-1
CASLAYNEQFF
>TRBV5-1|TRBJ1-1
CASSLEGTDNTEAFF
>TRBV20-1|TRBJ1-1
CSAREDALGTEAFF
>TRBV5-1|TRBJ2-1
CASSADRGIYNEQFF
>TRBV12-3/TRBV12-4|TRBJ1-2
CASSSRGQGSSDYGYTF
>TRBV20-1|TRBJ1-2
CSARVRVGYGYTF
>TRBV11-1|TRBJ1-2
CASSLPQGAGLLDYGYTF
>TRBV7-2|TRBJ1-5
CASSSGTGGDGSNQPQHF
>TRBV7-6|TRBJ1-6
CASSIGTGRQSSYNSPLHF
>TRBV7-2|TRBJ2-5
CASSLGGFETQYF
>TRBV7-2|TRBJ2-7
CASSFDSGGLRYEQYF
>TRBV20-1|TRBJ2-3
CSARVGDGDTQYF
>TRBV7-2|TRBJ1-2
CASSRRQGGGYGYTF
>TRBV4-2|TRBJ1-4
CASSQDGTGRSEKLFF
>TRBV5-4|TRBJ2-3
CASSGASPTDTQYF
>TRBV7-2|TRBJ1-2
CASSMGSGGYTF
>TRBV3-1|TRBJ1-1
CASSQDRGGAFF
>TRBV28|TRBJ2-3
CASTPIRTDTQYF
>TRBV6-5|TRBJ2-7
CASSSHQGSPYEQYF
>TRBV5-6|TRBJ2-1
CASSLEGQGYNEQFF
>TRBV4-1|TRBJ2-2
CASSQGSYTGELFF
>TRBV5-1|TRBJ2-6
CASSLALDSGANVLTF
>TRBV30|TRBJ2-7
CAWRTGSGRGGPYEQYF
>TRBV5-1|TRBJ2-3
CASSGQSTDTQYF
>TRBV6-1|TRBJ2-6
CASIPGRPSGANVLTF
>TRBV7-6|TRBJ2-7
CASSLQKTYEQYF